The 16 T cell receptor beta chains listed next were all sequenced from one sample in a study of T-cell reconstitution after alpha-beta-depleted transplantation in children. Unique molecular identifiers were incorporated into the prepared TCRbeta library. In TCRdb, the PCR reads were re-called with MiXCR into one record per CDR3 protein. The sample lists about 580,000 distinct CDR3 sequences, more than 20% occurring once. The sample here was PBMCs, mostly from graft donor cells, taken 360 days after TCRalphabeta/CD19-depleted stem cell transplant. Source of these receptors: a boy in the first two years of life who had a stem cell transplant for acute myeloid leukemia, so the T cells may come from the graft donor.

This clonotype was counted at least ten times. The V call is TRBV12-3 or TRBV12-4, the J call TRBJ2-7; no definite D call. The CDR3 has 13 residues. V gave up 2 bases and J gave up 3 bases, with 8 bases separating them. The CDR3 DNA reads as TGTGCCAGCAGTTTATTACCTAGCTACGAGCAGTACTTC. Translated: CASSLLPSYEQYF.

In this sample, this clonotype turned up many times. The rearrangement links TRBV20-1 to TRBJ2-3, with D perhaps matching TRBD2 (6 bases). The ends were cut back, 1 base at V and 6 bases at J, with 14 bases in the middle. Per the germline V gene, CDR1 is DFQATT and CDR2 is SNEGSKA (reference sequence). This CDR3 is 14 amino acids long. The CDR3 here is CSARVAGLGDTQYF. The DNA of the CDR3 is TGCAGTGCTAGAGTTGCGGGGCTGGGGGATACGCAGTATTTT.

This clonotype was counted a few times. The J gene is TRBJ2-7, the V gene TRBV27, with TRBD1 matching over 7 bases. The CDR3 runs 17 residues. Germline-derived CDR1 and CDR2 are MNHEY and SMNVEV (reference sequence). Germline trimming cut 1 base from V and 9 bases from J; bases unmatched to any gene: 18. The CDR3 coding sequence is TGTGCCAGCAGTTTATACGCGACGGACAGGAGTGTTTATGGGCAGTACTTC. Translated: CASSLYATDRSVYGQYF.

The rearrangement joins TRBV12-3 or TRBV12-4 to TRBJ1-5; the match to TRBD1 covers 7 bases. Judging by the DNA end, TRBJ2-3 fits better; the J call may be wrong. The CDR3 runs to 15 residues. This CDR3 is CASSLGGTDNQPQYF. CDR3 in DNA: TGTGCCAGCAGTTTGGGTGGGACAGACAATCAGCCCCAGTATTTT.

The chain joins TRBV19 to TRBJ2-3, with D possibly matching TRBD2 (7 bases). V lost 3 bases and J 5 bases, leaving 15 bases between the germline ends. The germline CDR1 and CDR2 sequences are LNHDA and SQIVND (reference sequence). The CDR3 covers 15 residues. The CDR3 sequence: CASSIPGGRGDTQYF. The CDR3 coding sequence is TGTGCCAGTAGTATTCCCGGGGGGCGAGGAGATACGCAGTATTTT.

V is TRBV29-1 and J is TRBJ1-2; a possible D gene is TRBD1 (5 bases). The germline V gene has CDR1 SQVTM and CDR2 ANQGSEA. The CDR3 length is 11 residues. V lost 5 bases to trimming and J lost 6 bases, with 10 bases between them. In DNA, the CDR3 is TGCAGCGTTCTATGGGGGAATGGCTACACCTTC. It specifies CSVLWGNGYTF.

V usage is TRBV20-1 and J usage is TRBJ2-7; 12 bases match TRBD2. Germline CDR1 and CDR2: DFQATT and SNEGSKA (reference sequence). CDR3 length equals 15 residues. The V segment lost 6 bases and the J segment 6 bases; nucleotides outside the gene matches: 12. In nucleotides, the CDR3 is TGCAGTGCCCCCTGGGTACTAGCGGGGGGAGTCGAGCAGTACTTC. It yields the protein CSAPWVLAGGVEQYF.

The sample holds many counts of this clonotype. The gene calls are TRBV29-1 and TRBJ2-1; unclear D gene. V was trimmed by 6 bases and J by 5 bases, leaving 8 bases between them. The germline gives CDR1 SQVTM, CDR2 ANQGSEA. The CDR3 extends over 11 amino acids. CDR3 loop: CSVATNNEQFF. The CDR3 coding sequence is TGCAGCGTAGCTACGAACAATGAGCAGTTCTTC.

In this sample, this clonotype turned up many times. Here the CDR3 reads CSVRAGDTGELFF. The CDR3 DNA follows: TGCAGCGTCCGGGCCGGAGACACCGGGGAGCTGTTTTTT. The J gene is TRBJ2-2, the V gene TRBV20-1, with unresolved D. Germline loops: CDR1 DFQATT, CDR2 SNEGSKA (reference sequence). CDR3 length: 13 amino acids.

The sample holds many counts of this clonotype. The CDR3 loop is CASSQQPGPNTQYF. The CDR3 DNA reads TGTGCCAGCAGCCAGCAACCGGGTCCCAATACGCAGTATTTT. The rearrangement joins TRBV27 to TRBJ2-3; no definite D call. Germline V lookup: CDR1 MNHEY, CDR2 SMNVEV (reference sequence). V lost 6 bases and J lost 7, with 17 bases in between. The CDR3 is made up of 14 amino acids.

This clonotype was observed a few times. The V gene is TRBV12-3 or TRBV12-4, the J gene TRBJ2-3; the D gene could be TRBD1 or TRBD2 (7 bases each). The germline V and J ends were trimmed by 6 bases and 4 bases, with 23 bases remaining between them. The CDR3 runs 17 residues. The DNA for the CDR3 is TGTGCCAGCAGCCAACCCATACCCCAGGGGGGGCCAGATACGCAGTATTTT. Protein product: CASSQPIPQGGPDTQYF.

The CDR3 loop reads CASSQPGNYEQYF. CDR3 bases: TGTGCCAGCAGCCAACCAGGGAACTACGAGCAGTACTTC. This chain uses TRBV3-1 with TRBJ2-7, with D possibly TRBD1 on 5 matching bases. Trimming shortened V by 2 bases and J by 3 bases, and 8 bases separated the two germline ends. The germline V gene has CDR1 LGHDT and CDR2 YNNKEL (reference sequence). The CDR3 spans 13 residues.

This clonotype has ten or more counts. This rearrangement joins TRBV20-1 to TRBJ2-3; D is unclear. Trimming shortened V by 0 bases and J by 6 bases, and 10 bases separated the two germline ends. The CDR3 covers 13 residues. Per germline, CDR1 DFQATT and CDR2 SNEGSKA (reference sequence). CDR3 amino acids: CSARDPFGDTQYF. CDR3 nucleotide sequence: TGCAGTGCTAGAGATCCCTTTGGGGATACGCAGTATTTT.

The chain is built from TRBV28 and TRBJ2-5; 9 bases map to TRBD2. V shed 6 bases and J 4 bases; nucleotides not matched to a gene: 9. Per germline, CDR1 MDHEN and CDR2 SYDVKM. The CDR3 length is 15 residues. Written as DNA, the CDR3 is TGTGCCAGCAGGTGTAGCGGGGGACTCAGAGAGACCCAGTACTTC. Protein sequence: CASRCSGGLRETQYF. Supplemented by reference TRBV28 and TRBJ2-5, the full variable domain reads DVKVTQSSRYLVKRTGEKVFLECVQDMDHENMFWYRQDPGLGLRLIYFSYDVKMKEKGDIPEGYSVSREKKERFSLILESASTNQTSMYLCASRCSGGLRETQYFGPGTRLLVL.

This clonotype was observed a few times. The chain employs TRBV7-8 and TRBJ2-5, with 16 bases fitting TRBD2. CDR3 length equals 17 residues. Trimming cost V 7 bases and J 5 bases; bases outside gene matches: 10. Germline V gene sequence: CDR1 SGHVS, CDR2 FQNEAQ. CDR3 sequence (DNA): TGTGCCAGCACGCGGGCCGGGACTAGCGGGGGGGTGGAGACCCAGTACTTC. Its protein is CASTRAGTSGGVETQYF.

Written as DNA, the CDR3 is TGCAGTGCACAAGGGATCTCCTACAATGAGCAGTTCTTC. Translating gives CSAQGISYNEQFF. The rearrangement uses TRBV20-1 and TRBJ2-1; D not certain. The CDR3 spans 13 residues. The germline CDR1 and CDR2 sequences are DFQATT and SNEGSKA (reference sequence). The V gene lost 6 bases and the J gene lost 0 bases, with 9 bases spanning the gap.